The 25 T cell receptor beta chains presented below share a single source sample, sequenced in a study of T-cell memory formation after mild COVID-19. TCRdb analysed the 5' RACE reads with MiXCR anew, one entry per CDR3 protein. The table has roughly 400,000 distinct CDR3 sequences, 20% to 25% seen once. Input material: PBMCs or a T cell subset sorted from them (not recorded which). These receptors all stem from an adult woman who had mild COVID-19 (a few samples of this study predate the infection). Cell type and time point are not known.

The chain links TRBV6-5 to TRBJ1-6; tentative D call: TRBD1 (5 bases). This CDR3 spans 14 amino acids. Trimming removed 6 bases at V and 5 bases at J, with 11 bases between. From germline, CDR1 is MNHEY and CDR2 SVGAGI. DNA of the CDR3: TGTGCCAGCAGGCCGGGACTGGATAATTCACCCCTCCACTTT. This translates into CASRPGLDNSPLHF.

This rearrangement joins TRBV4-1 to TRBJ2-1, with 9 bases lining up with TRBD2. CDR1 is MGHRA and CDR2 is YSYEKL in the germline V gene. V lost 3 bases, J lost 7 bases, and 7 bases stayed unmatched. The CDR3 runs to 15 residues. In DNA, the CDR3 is TGCGCCAGCAGCCAGCGGGGGGGACTGGGGAATGAGCAGTTCTTC. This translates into CASSQRGGLGNEQFF.

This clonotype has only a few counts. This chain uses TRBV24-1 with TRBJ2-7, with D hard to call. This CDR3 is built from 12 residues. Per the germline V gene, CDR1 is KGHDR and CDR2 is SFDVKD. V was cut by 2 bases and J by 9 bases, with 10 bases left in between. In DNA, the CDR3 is TGTGCCACCAGTGATTATAGACGGCGGCAGTACTTC. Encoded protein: CATSDYRRRQYF.

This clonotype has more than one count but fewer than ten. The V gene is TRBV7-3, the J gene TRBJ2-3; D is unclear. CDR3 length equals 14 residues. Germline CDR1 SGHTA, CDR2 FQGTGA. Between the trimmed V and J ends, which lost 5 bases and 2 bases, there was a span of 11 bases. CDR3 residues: CASSPNRATDTQYF. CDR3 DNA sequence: TGTGCCAGCAGCCCAAATAGGGCCACAGATACGCAGTATTTT.

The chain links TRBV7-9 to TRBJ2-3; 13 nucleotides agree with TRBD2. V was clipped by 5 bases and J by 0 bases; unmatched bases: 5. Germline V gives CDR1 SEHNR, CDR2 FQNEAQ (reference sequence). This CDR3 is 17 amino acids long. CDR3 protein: CASSRGTSGASTDTQYF. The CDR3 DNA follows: TGTGCCAGCAGCCGCGGGACTAGCGGGGCTAGCACAGATACGCAGTATTTT.

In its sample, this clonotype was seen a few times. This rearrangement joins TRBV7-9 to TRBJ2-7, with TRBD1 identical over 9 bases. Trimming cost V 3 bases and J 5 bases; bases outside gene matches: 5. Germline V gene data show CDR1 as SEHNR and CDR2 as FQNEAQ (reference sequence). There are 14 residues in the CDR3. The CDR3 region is CASSLGQGLHEQYF. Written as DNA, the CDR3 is TGTGCCAGCAGCTTGGGACAGGGCCTCCACGAGCAGTACTTC.

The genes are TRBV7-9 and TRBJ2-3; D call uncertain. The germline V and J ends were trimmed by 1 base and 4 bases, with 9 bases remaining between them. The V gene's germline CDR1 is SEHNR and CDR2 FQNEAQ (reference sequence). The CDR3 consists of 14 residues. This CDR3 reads CASSLVVGPDTQYF. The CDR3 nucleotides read TGTGCCAGCAGCTTAGTTGTTGGGCCAGATACGCAGTATTTT. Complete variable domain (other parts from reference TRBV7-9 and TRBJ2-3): DTGVSQNPRHKITKRGQNVTFRCDPISEHNRLYWYRQTLGQGPEFLTYFQNEAQLEKSRLLSDRFSAERPKGSFSTLEIQRTEQGDSAMYLCASSLVVGPDTQYFGPGTRLTVL.

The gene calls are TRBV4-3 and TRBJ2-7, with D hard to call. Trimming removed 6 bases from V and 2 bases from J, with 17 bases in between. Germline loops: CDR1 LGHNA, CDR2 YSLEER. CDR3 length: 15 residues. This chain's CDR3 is CASRKSANRAYEQYF. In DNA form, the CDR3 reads TGCGCCAGCAGGAAAAGCGCGAACAGAGCCTACGAGCAGTACTTC.

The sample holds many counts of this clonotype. The CDR3 region has the DNA TGTGCCAGCAGCCAAGTGCAGGGTCGGAGCACTGAAGCTTTCTTT. It yields the protein CASSQVQGRSTEAFF. This chain uses TRBV3-1 with TRBJ1-1, with a possible D match to TRBD1 (5 bases). Germline V gene data show CDR1 as LGHDT and CDR2 as YNNKEL (reference sequence). V was pared by 1 base and J by 4 bases, with 13 bases between. The CDR3 contains 15 residues.

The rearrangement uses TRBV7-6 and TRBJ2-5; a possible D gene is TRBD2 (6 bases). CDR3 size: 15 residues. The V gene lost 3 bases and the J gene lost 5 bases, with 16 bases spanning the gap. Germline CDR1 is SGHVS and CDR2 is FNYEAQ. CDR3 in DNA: TGTGCCAGCAGCTTTGCGGCGGGGAGGCGGGAGACCCAGTACTTC. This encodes CASSFAAGRRETQYF.

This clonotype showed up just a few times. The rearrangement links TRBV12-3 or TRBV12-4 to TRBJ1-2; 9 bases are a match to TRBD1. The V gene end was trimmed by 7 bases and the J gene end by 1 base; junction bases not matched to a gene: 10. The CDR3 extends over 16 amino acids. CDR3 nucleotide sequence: TGTGCCAGCACTTCAGGACAGGGGTCCCTTAACTATGGCTACACCTTC. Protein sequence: CASTSGQGSLNYGYTF.

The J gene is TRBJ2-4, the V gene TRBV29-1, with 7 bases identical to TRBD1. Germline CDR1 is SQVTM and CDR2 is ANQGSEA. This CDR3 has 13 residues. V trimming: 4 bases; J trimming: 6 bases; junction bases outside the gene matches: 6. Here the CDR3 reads CSVGNRGLNIQYF. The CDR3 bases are TGCAGCGTTGGGAACAGGGGCCTAAACATTCAGTACTTC.

CDR3 residues: CASSLDRVIGTDTQYF. The CDR3 nucleotides are TGTGCCAGCAGCTTGGACAGGGTCATCGGCACAGATACGCAGTATTTT. This chain uses TRBV7-8 with TRBJ2-3; the match to TRBD1 covers 8 bases. CDR1 is SGHVS, CDR2 FQNEAQ, per germline. The CDR3 extends over 16 amino acids. V trimming: 3 bases; J trimming: 1 base; junction bases outside the gene matches: 6.

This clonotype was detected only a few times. CDR3 sequence reads: CASSLWGGSSPYEQYF. In nucleotides, the CDR3 is TGTGCCAGCAGCTTGTGGGGGGGGAGTTCCCCCTACGAGCAGTACTTC. This chain connects TRBV5-5 to TRBJ2-7, with 7 bases aligning to TRBD2. This CDR3 spans 16 amino acids. V was pared by 1 base and J by 2 bases, with 9 bases of the junction left unmatched. Per the germline V gene, CDR1 is SGHKS and CDR2 is YYEKEE (reference sequence).

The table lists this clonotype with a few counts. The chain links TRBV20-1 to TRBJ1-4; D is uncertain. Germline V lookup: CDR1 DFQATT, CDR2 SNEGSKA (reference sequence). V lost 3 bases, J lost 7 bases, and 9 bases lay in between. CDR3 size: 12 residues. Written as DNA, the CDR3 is TGCAGTGCTAGGGAGGAGGCTGAAAAACTGTTTTTT. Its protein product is CSAREEAEKLFF.

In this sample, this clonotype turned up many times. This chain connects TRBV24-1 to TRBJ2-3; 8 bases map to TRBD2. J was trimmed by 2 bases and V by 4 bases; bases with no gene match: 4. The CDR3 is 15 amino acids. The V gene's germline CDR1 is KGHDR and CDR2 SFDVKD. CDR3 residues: CATSDAGLATDTQYF. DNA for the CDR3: TGTGCCACCAGTGACGCCGGACTAGCCACAGATACGCAGTATTTT.

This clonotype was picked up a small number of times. CDR3 sequence (DNA): TGTGCCAGCAGCTTACGGACTAGCGGGGGACTCTACGAGCAGTACTTC. Translating it yields CASSLRTSGGLYEQYF. This chain connects TRBV7-2 to TRBJ2-7; 13 nucleotides match TRBD2. The ends lost 2 bases at V and 3 bases at J; junction bases unmatched: 4. The CDR3 is 16 residues long. Germline V gene data show CDR1 as SGHTA and CDR2 as FQGNSA.

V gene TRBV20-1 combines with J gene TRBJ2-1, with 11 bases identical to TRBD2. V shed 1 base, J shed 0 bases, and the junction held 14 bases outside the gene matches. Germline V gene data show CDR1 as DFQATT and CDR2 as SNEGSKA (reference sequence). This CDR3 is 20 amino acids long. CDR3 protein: CSARGSRLAGGRSSYNEQFF. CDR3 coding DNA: TGCAGTGCTAGAGGATCCCGTTTAGCGGGAGGGCGGAGCTCCTACAATGAGCAGTTCTTC.

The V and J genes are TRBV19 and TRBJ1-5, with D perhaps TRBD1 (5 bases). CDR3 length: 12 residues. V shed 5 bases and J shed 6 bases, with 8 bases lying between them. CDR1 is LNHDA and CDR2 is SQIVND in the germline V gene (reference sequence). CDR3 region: CASSFQGQPQHF. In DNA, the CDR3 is TGTGCCAGTAGTTTTCAGGGTCAGCCCCAGCATTTT.

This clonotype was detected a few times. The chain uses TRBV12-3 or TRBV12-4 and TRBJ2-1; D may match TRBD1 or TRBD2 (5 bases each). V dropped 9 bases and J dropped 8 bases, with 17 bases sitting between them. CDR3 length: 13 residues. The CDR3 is CASLAGSVDEQFF. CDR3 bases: TGTGCCAGTTTGGCAGGGAGTGTGGATGAGCAGTTCTTC.

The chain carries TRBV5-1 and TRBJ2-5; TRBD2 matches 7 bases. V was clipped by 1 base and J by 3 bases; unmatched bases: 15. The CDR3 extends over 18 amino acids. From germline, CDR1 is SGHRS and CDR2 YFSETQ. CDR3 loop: CASSLKSPSGARKETQYF. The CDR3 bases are TGCGCCAGCAGCTTGAAGTCCCCTAGCGGCGCACGAAAAGAGACCCAGTACTTC.

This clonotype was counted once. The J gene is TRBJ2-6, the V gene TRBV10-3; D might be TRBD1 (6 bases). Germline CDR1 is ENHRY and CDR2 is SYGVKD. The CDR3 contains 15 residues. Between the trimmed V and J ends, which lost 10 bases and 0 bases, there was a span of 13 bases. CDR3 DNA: TGTGCCACCCGACAGGTTGGCTCTGGGGCCAACGTCCTGACTTTC. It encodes CATRQVGSGANVLTF.

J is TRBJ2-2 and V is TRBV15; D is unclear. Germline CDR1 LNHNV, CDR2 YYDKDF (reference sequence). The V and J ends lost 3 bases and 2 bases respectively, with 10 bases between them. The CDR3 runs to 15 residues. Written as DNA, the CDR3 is TGTGCCACCAGCAGTCGTCTGGCCAACACCGGGGAGCTGTTTTTT. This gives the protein CATSSRLANTGELFF.

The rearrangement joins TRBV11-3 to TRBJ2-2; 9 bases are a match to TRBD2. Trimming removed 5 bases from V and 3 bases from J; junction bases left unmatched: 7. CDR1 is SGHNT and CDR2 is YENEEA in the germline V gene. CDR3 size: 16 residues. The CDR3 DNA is TGTGCCAGCAGCCCAGGGACTAGCATAGACACCGGGGAGCTGTTTTTT. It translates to CASSPGTSIDTGELFF.

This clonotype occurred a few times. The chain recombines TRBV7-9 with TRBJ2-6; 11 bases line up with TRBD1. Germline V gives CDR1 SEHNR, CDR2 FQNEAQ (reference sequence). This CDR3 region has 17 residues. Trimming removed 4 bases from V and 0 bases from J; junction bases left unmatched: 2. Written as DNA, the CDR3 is TGTGCCAGCAGCTCGGGACAGGGGGTCTCTGGGGCCAACGTCCTGACTTTC. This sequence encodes CASSSGQGVSGANVLTF. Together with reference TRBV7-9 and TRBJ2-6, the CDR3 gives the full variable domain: DTGVSQNPRHKITKRGQNVTFRCDPISEHNRLYWYRQTLGQGPEFLTYFQNEAQLEKSRLLSDRFSAERPKGSFSTLEIQRTEQGDSAMYLCASSSGQGVSGANVLTFGAGSRLTVL.